Listed below are T cell receptor beta chains from one sample, sequenced in a study of PD-L1 blockade in urothelial cancer. Produced via immunoSEQ multiplex PCR; TCRdb's table is partial and in-frame only. Of tens of thousands of clones in the sample, about 84% were seen once. Specimen: PBMCs, collected around atezolizumab (anti-PD-L1) treatment. Receptor source: a man between 60 and 70 years old with urothelial cancer. Each CDR3 is given with its conserved first and last residue. D genes are given only for firm matches. Size is omitted from some rows. Given values are once, few, many or a class for expanded clones.

>-|few|TRBV7-3|19|TRBJ2-2
TGTGCCAGCAGCTTCTGGGCCTCTCGAACCTTAAAGGACACCGGGGAGCTGTTTTTT
CASSFWASRTLKDTGELFF
>TRBD1|-|TRBV2|15|TRBJ1-5
TGTGCCAGCAGTTCGGGACAGGTTTACAATCAGCCCCAGCATTTT
CASSSGQVYNQPQHF
>-|-|TRBV11-2|15|TRBJ1-2
TGTGCCAGCAGCAAACTCAGGGAACCCCACTATGGCTACACCTTC
CASSKLREPHYGYTF
>-|-|TRBV4-1|14|TRBJ2-7
TGCGCCAGCAGCTCCACTCGACAGGCCCCCGAGCAGTACTTC
CASSSTRQAPEQYF
>TRBD1|-|TRBV19|16|TRBJ1-4
TGTGCCAGCCGGGACAGGGGCCTTCAGAGGGGTGAAAAACTGTTTTTT
CASRDRGLQRGEKLFF
>-|-|TRBV6-1|14|TRBJ2-3
TGTGCCAGCAGTCGGGGACTGCGCACAGATACGCAGTATTTT
CASSRGLRTDTQYF
>TRBD2|-|TRBV2|16|TRBJ2-7
TGTGCCAGTGCCCGAAAGCGGGAGATTATCTCCTACGAGCAGTACTTC
CASARKREIISYEQYF
>-|-|TRBV20-1|11|TRBJ2-7
TGCAGTGCTAGGAAGCGAACCGAGCAGTACTTC
CSARKRTEQYF
>TRBD1|-|TRBV6-6|16|TRBJ1-5
TGTGCCAGCAGATCGGAGGCCAGGGGGCAGCGGCAGCCCCAGCATTTT
CASRSEARGQRQPQHF
>TRBD2|-|TRBV10-1|15|TRBJ2-3
TGCGCCAGCAGTGAAGGACTAGCGCACACAGATACGCAGTATTTT
CASSEGLAHTDTQYF
>TRBD1|-|TRBV10-3|14|TRBJ1-2
TGTGCCATCAGTGAGTCGAAAGGGGGCGGTGGCTACACCTTC
CAISESKGGGGYTF
>-|-|TRBV28|13|TRBJ1-5
TGTGCCGGCCAGGATCTTAGCAATCAGCCCCAGCATTTT
CAGQDLSNQPQHF
>-|few|TRBV11-2|14|TRBJ1-6
TGTGCCAGCAGCTTTTTCGGAGGGGATTCACCCCTCCACTTT
CASSFFGGDSPLHF
>-|once|TRBV6-1|15|TRBJ1-3
TGTGCCAGCAGTGCGACAGGTCTCTCTGGAAACACCATATATTTT
CASSATGLSGNTIYF
>-|-|TRBV21-1|16|TRBJ2-7
TGTGCCAGCAGCAAAGCGAAAGGGGACAGGTTCTACGAGCAGTACTTC
CASSKAKGDRFYEQYF
>-|-|TRBV9|15|TRBJ2-2
TGTGCCAGCAGCGTTAGGCAGGTCAACACCGGGGAGCTGTTTTTT
CASSVRQVNTGELFF
>-|-|TRBV2|14|TRBJ1-6
TGTGCCAGCAGTAATAGAGGCCTGAATTCACCCCTCCACTTT
CASSNRGLNSPLHF
>-|-|TRBV6-6|12|TRBJ2-1
TGTGCCAGCAATACAGGGTTCAATGAGCAGTTCTTC
CASNTGFNEQFF
>TRBD2|-|TRBV7-3|16|TRBJ2-1
TGTGCCAGCAGCTTAATCCTAGCGGGAAATATCAATGAGCAGTTCTTC
CASSLILAGNINEQFF
>TRBD2|-|TRBV5-1|14|TRBJ2-1
TGCGCCAGCAGCTTGCTAGCGGGGGGAAATGAGCAGTTCTTC
CASSLLAGGNEQFF